This T cell receptor beta chain derives from a study of blood T cell repertoires in COVID-19. About the study: T cells, B-cell-depleted T cells, or PBMCs supplied cDNA or gDNA.

This clone has more than one count but fewer than ten. Source study methods: Counts of nucleated cells, estimated from reference gene primer amplification, were obtained. Method: immunoSEQ multiplex PCR; TCRdb's copy keeps in-frame clones and lacks some. The DNA was the basis for D and trimming; V, J and clone size are from that table. The sample includes a few hundred thousand clones, under 90% of them seen just once. This CDR3 contains 14 residues. V was trimmed by 2 bases and J by 0 bases, leaving 5 bases between them. The germline CDR1 and CDR2 sequences are MNHNS and SASEGT. Participants, about 18 to 100 years old, spanned under 30 US areas. A PCR-confirmed or clinician-diagnosed COVID-19 case had contacted exposed participants within 2 weeks of entry.

V and J are TRBV6-1 and TRBJ1-3; D not resolved. Sequencing was performed on PBMCs or T cells enriched from blood (not recorded which). The TCR sequence derives from a woman aged 45-65 years who had been exposed to COVID-19. The CDR3 reads CASSEPLSGNTIYF. The CDR3 DNA reads as TGTGCCAGCAGTGAACCCCTCTCTGGAAACACCATATATTTT.